The text below deals with one T cell receptor beta chain. No cognate antigen has been identified for it. There are no base qualities to consult, and no much larger clone falls within one base. The immunoSEQ hsTCRbeta Kit was used to sequence TCR beta CDR3 regions from DNA. The original pipeline was this. The ImmunoSEQ Analyzer was used to analyse the TCR sequencing data. T cell clonality was defined as 1 minus Pielou's evenness, calculated on productive rearrangements. T cell diversity was measured with the inverse Simpson index on productive templates. T cell density was expressed as TCR beta template counts normalized to usable DNA, with usable DNA estimated by amplifying and sequencing housekeeping genes. TCR metrics were compared across histologic stages using two-sided Kruskal-Wallis tests. Here the immuneACCESS table is served through TCRdb, limited to in-frame sequences with V and J called. Missing clones are a known gap in these copies; in checked studies unresolved V genes cover under half, and the rest lacks a known reason. Clone size and the V and J calls come from that table; the DNA yielded D and trimming. This sample lists approximately 2,500 clones; under 90% were detected once. Of the sample, 5.4% is held by the ten largest clones.

The data were taken from a study of immune evolution from preneoplasia to lung adenocarcinoma (dated by TCRdb to about 2021). Context from the whole study: HLA loss of heterozygosity was observed in roughly 6.8%, 16% and 36% of AIS, MIA and ADC lesions, respectively, and was not observed in any AAH lesions. Class I HLA alleles were inferred from exome data with POLYSOLVER, and allele-specific HLA loss was detected with LOHHLA. The overall cohort was made up of about 50 patients with pulmonary nodules who had surgical resection. Sample size was based on specimen availability rather than a prior power calculation. The TCR sequencing data were obtained from about 47 patients. Resected precursor lesions (AAH, AIS, MIA) and invasive adenocarcinomas were compared against paired morphologically normal lung tissue. According to the study, around 100 samples were used for TCR sequencing. The immune data were combined with whole exome sequencing and methylation data from the same cohort of nodules. The study profiled immune contexture across lung adenocarcinoma precursors and invasive adenocarcinoma using immune gene expression, TCR sequencing and multiplex immunofluorescence.

The study at large found these results: The findings rested on association rather than direct causation, and larger cohorts with long-term follow-up and longitudinal biopsies were considered necessary. Normal lung had the highest top T cell clone frequencies, which appeared to decline progressively from AAH through AIS, MIA and invasive adenocarcinoma. Compared with EGFR-mutant or double wild-type lesions, KRAS-mutant nodules had the highest T cell clonality. All patients were from Japan and China, so applicability to Western populations was uncertain. Clonality was highest in normal lung, while later-stage lesions appeared to show lower clonality but higher T cell density and diversity.

Per the germline V gene, SGHAT is the CDR1 and FQNNGV is the CDR2. The cysteine opens and the phenylalanine closes a CDR3 of 12 amino acids. Here the CDR3 DNA is all that survives: 36 bases in frame from base 1. The junction carries 7 bases between V and J, which are trimmed by 0 bases and 9 bases respectively. Between about 2013 and 2017, the patients underwent resection in either Japan or China. Two lung cancer pathologists independently confirmed the histologic diagnosis of each case on H&E slides. Premalignant or tumor cells were enriched for nucleic acid extraction by macro-dissection performed after pathologic assessment. DNA was isolated from FFPE tissue using the AllPrep DNA/RNA FFPE Kit.

The clonotype was recovered from a person between 60 and 80 years old with invasive lung adenocarcinoma. The V and J genes are TRBV11-2 and TRBJ2-3, with the D gene not clear enough to name. The material sequenced was FFPE invasive lung adenocarcinoma tissue. The cell subset or site label on this specimen signifies: frankly invasive lung adenocarcinoma (ADC). The CDR3 has the sequence CASSLDSSTQYF. In nucleotides, the sequence is TGTGCCAGCAGCTTAGATAGCAGCACGCAGTATTTT.